The 29 T cell receptor beta chains below were found in one sample sequenced in a study of shared clonotypes between healthy human individuals. Libraries were prepared by immunoSEQ multiplex PCR; TCRdb keeps only in-frame clonotypes and omits some of them. The sample has millions of clones; roughly 93% are singletons. The sample comprised naive CD4+ T cells from PBMCs. Subset specified: CD45RA+ positively selected. Receptors were obtained from a man younger than 35 in good health. Some clones in this sample may be carry-over from other donors' samples.

This chain connects TRBV19 to TRBJ2-5; possibly TRBD2 for D (5 bases). The ends were cut back, 6 bases at V and 5 bases at J, with 16 bases in the middle. The CDR3 runs to 14 residues. The germline V gene has CDR1 LNHDA and CDR2 SQIVND (reference sequence). CDR3 loop: CASSRAVDGETQYF. The CDR3 DNA sequence: TGTGCCAGTAGCCGAGCGGTCGATGGGGAGACCCAGTACTTC.

This rearrangement joins TRBV7-9 to TRBJ2-1, with unresolved D. This CDR3 comprises 12 residues. V was pared by 1 base and J by 9 bases, with 7 bases between. Germline lookup yields CDR1 SEHNR and CDR2 FQNEAQ (reference sequence). The CDR3 DNA reads TGTGCCAGCAGCTTAGTGTCGCCTGAGCAGTTCTTC. Its protein product is CASSLVSPEQFF.

This clone was detected a few times. J is TRBJ1-2 and V is TRBV6-6; tentative D call: TRBD1 (6 bases). CDR1 is MNHNY and CDR2 is SVGAGI in the germline V gene (reference sequence). The CDR3 spans 14 residues. Trimming pared 5 bases from V and 5 bases from J, leaving 15 bases between. The CDR3 DNA follows: TGTGCCAGCAGTCATAAAGACAGGAGTTATGGCTACACCTTC. Its protein is CASSHKDRSYGYTF.

The chain joins TRBV7-8 to TRBJ1-1; D is uncertain. This CDR3 region has 17 residues. Germline CDR1 is SGHVS and CDR2 is FQNEAQ. V was trimmed by 5 bases and J by 0 bases, leaving 19 bases between them. This chain's CDR3 is CASSPPLGRYMNTEAFF. The CDR3 DNA reads as TGTGCCAGCAGCCCCCCCTTGGGCAGATATATGAACACTGAAGCTTTCTTT.

The chain recombines TRBV28 with TRBJ1-2; 8 bases agree with TRBD1. Germline V gene lookup returns CDR1 MDHEN and CDR2 SYDVKM. The CDR3 runs to 12 residues. CDR3 amino acids: CASEDRDYGYTF. The CDR3 nucleotides read TGTGCATCCGAGGACAGGGACTATGGCTACACCTTC.

The V call is TRBV4-1, the J call TRBJ1-3; 11 nucleotides agree with TRBD1. CDR3 size: 15 residues. Per the germline V gene, CDR1 is MGHRA and CDR2 is YSYEKL. V lost 0 bases and J lost 11; bases outside the gene matches: 6. The DNA of the CDR3 is TGCGCCAGCAGCCAAGAAGGGACAGGGGGACTCGCCATATATTTT. Translating it yields CASSQEGTGGLAIYF.

In its sample, this clone was seen once. This chain links TRBV4-3 with TRBJ2-3, with D hard to call. The CDR3 covers 15 residues. Per germline, CDR1 LGHNA and CDR2 YSLEER. With 0 bases removed from V and 7 bases from J, the gap between germline ends came to 14 bases. CDR3 protein: CASSQDLRVEYTQYF. The CDR3 DNA reads as TGCGCCAGCAGCCAAGATCTTAGGGTAGAGTATACGCAGTATTTT.

This clone was counted once. This CDR3 is also generated by other DNA sequences in the sample. The V and J genes are TRBV7-2 and TRBJ2-1, with 8 bases fitting TRBD2. The CDR3 is 15 amino acids. Germline CDR1 SGHTA, CDR2 FQGNSA. V gave up 5 bases and J gave up 0 bases; unmatched junction bases: 3. Here the CDR3 reads CASSISGSSYNEQFF. DNA for the CDR3: TGTGCCAGCAGCATCAGCGGGAGCTCCTACAATGAGCAGTTCTTC.

This rearrangement joins TRBV7-2 to TRBJ1-4; D uncertain. Germline V lookup: CDR1 SGHTA, CDR2 FQGNSA. V shed 1 base and J shed 4 bases, with 10 bases lying between them. The CDR3 is 15 residues long. In DNA, the CDR3 is TGTGCCAGCAGCTTAGAGGGCGGGATTAATGAAAAACTGTTTTTT. Encoded protein: CASSLEGGINEKLFF.

The chain has TRBV6-5 and TRBJ2-5; no reliable D call. The ends were cut back, 6 bases at V and 1 base at J, with 3 bases in the middle. This CDR3 spans 11 amino acids. The germline CDR1 and CDR2 sequences are MNHEY and SVGAGI. CDR3: CASRIQETQYF. The CDR3 DNA sequence: TGTGCCAGCAGGATCCAAGAGACCCAGTACTTC.

As regards this clone: The sample contains more than one DNA sequence encoding this CDR3. The chain carries TRBV19 and TRBJ2-7; no clear D. Germline V lookup: CDR1 LNHDA, CDR2 SQIVND (reference sequence). The CDR3 length is 13 residues. Between the trimmed V and J ends, which lost 6 bases and 3 bases, there was a span of 12 bases. The CDR3 reads CASSPYRSYEQYF. Here the CDR3 DNA reads TGTGCCAGTAGCCCGTATCGAAGCTACGAGCAGTACTTC.

The chain employs TRBV11-2 and TRBJ1-1; the D is unclear. Germline V gene sequence: CDR1 SGHAT, CDR2 FQNNGV. The length of the CDR3 is 11 residues. V was shortened by 6 bases and J by 8 bases, with 10 bases between the two germline ends. CDR3 loop: CASRKVIEAFF. CDR3 in DNA: TGTGCCAGCAGGAAGGTGATCGAAGCTTTCTTT.

The chain combines TRBV5-6 with TRBJ2-5; 12 bases line up with TRBD2. Judging by the DNA end, TRBJ2-7 fits better; the J call may be wrong. The CDR3 sequence is 16 residues long. Looked up from germline, CDR1 is SGHDT and CDR2 is YYEEEE. Here the CDR3 reads CASSSITSGRLYEQYF. The CDR3 DNA reads as TGTGCCAGCAGCTCAATAACTAGCGGGAGGCTGTACGAGCAGTACTTC.

The chain joins TRBV9 to TRBJ1-2, with no clear D. Between the trimmed V and J ends, which lost 0 bases and 8 bases, there was a span of 11 bases. The germline gives CDR1 SGDLS, CDR2 YYNGEE. CDR3 size: 13 residues. The CDR3 region has the DNA TGTGCCAGCAGCGTAGCACAGACCGGCGGCTACACCTTC. Amino acids: CASSVAQTGGYTF.

The chain couples TRBV25-1 to TRBJ1-2; D remains unclear. From germline, CDR1 is MGHDK and CDR2 SYGVNS. CDR3 size: 15 residues. V shed 2 bases and J shed 1 base, with 11 bases lying between them. CDR3 nucleotide sequence: TGTGCCAGCAGTGAAGGGAATCTGGGTAACTATGGCTACACCTTC. Protein sequence: CASSEGNLGNYGYTF.

The genes are TRBV11-1 and TRBJ1-3; D is ambiguous. Germline CDR1 is SGHAT and CDR2 is FQDESV (reference sequence). The V end lost 5 bases, the J end lost 0 bases, and 17 bases lay between the germline ends. The CDR3 has 17 residues. CDR3 nucleotides: TGTGCCAGCAGCCAGTTCGTTGGTGCCTTCTCTGGAAACACCATATATTTT. It yields the protein CASSQFVGAFSGNTIYF. Full variable domain (rest looked up from reference TRBV11-1 and TRBJ1-3): EAEVAQSPRYKITEKSQAVAFWCDPISGHATLYWYRQILGQGPELLVQFQDESVVDDSQLPKDRFSAERLKGVDSTLKIQPAELGDSAMYLCASSQFVGAFSGNTIYFGEGSWLTVV.

As regards this clone: Other nucleotide sequences from this sample produce the same CDR3. The chain recombines TRBV28 with TRBJ1-2; D not resolved. There are 11 residues in the CDR3. V lost 4 bases and J lost 5, with 5 bases in between. The germline V gene encodes CDR1 MDHEN and CDR2 SYDVKM. This chain's CDR3 is CASSSVYGYTF. CDR3 sequence (DNA): TGTGCCAGCAGTTCGGTGTATGGCTACACCTTC.

The chain combines TRBV28 with TRBJ2-3; D is undetermined. V shed 3 bases and J shed 0 bases, with 10 bases lying between them. The CDR3 is 15 residues long. Germline values: CDR1 MDHEN, CDR2 SYDVKM. In nucleotides, the CDR3 is TGTGCCAGCAGTTTGACGGGTCCTAGCACAGATACGCAGTATTTT. The encoded protein is CASSLTGPSTDTQYF.

The chain has TRBV5-1 and TRBJ2-2, with D unresolved. V lost 1 base to trimming and J lost 0 bases, with 7 bases between them. This CDR3 comprises 15 residues. Germline V gene lookup returns CDR1 SGHRS and CDR2 YFSETQ. The CDR3 DNA reads TGCGCCAGCAGCTTGATCACATCGAACACCGGGGAGCTGTTTTTT. Protein product: CASSLITSNTGELFF.

The V call is TRBV27, the J call TRBJ2-1; D gene ambiguous. CDR1 is MNHEY and CDR2 is SMNVEV in the germline V gene (reference sequence). This CDR3 is built from 12 residues. V was cut by 3 bases and J by 13 bases, with 13 bases left in between. CDR3 region: CASSFLYQPQFF. The CDR3 DNA sequence: TGTGCCAGCAGTTTCCTTTACCAACCCCAGTTCTTC.

V usage is TRBV19 and J usage is TRBJ2-3; 11 bases fit TRBD2. CDR3 length: 16 residues. Germline V CDR1 and CDR2: LNHDA, SQIVND (reference sequence). The ends lost 7 bases at V and 8 bases at J; junction bases unmatched: 14. In nucleotides, the CDR3 is TGTGCCAGTACCCCCTTTTCGAGCCTAGCGGGAGGTACGCAGTATTTT. It codes for CASTPFSSLAGGTQYF.

This clone was counted between two and nine times. The chain recombines TRBV11-2 with TRBJ1-1; TRBD1 agrees at 7 bases. V lost 0 bases to trimming and J lost 5 bases; unmatched junction nucleotides: 9. The CDR3 sequence is 16 residues long. Germline loops: CDR1 SGHAT, CDR2 FQNNGV. The CDR3 DNA is TGTGCCAGCAGCTTAGACCCCAACAGGGGACAGACTGAAGCTTTCTTT. Translation: CASSLDPNRGQTEAFF. Combining the CDR3 with reference TRBV11-2 and TRBJ1-1 gives the whole variable domain EAGVAQSPRYKIIEKRQSVAFWCNPISGHATLYWYQQILGQGPKLLIQFQNNGVVDDSQLPKDRFSAERLKGVDSTLKIQPAKLEDSAVYLCASSLDPNRGQTEAFFGQGTRLTVV.

This clone was observed once. The chain links TRBV9 to TRBJ1-2; no clear D gene. V lost 3 bases to trimming and J lost 4 bases, with 10 bases between them. The CDR3 sequence is 13 residues long. Germline V lookup: CDR1 SGDLS, CDR2 YYNGEE. DNA of the CDR3: TGTGCCAGCAGCGGTGGCCAGCTCTATGGCTACACCTTC. Its translation: CASSGGQLYGYTF.

This chain uses TRBV5-4 with TRBJ2-1; a possible D gene is TRBD1 (6 bases). The V end lost 3 bases, the J end lost 2 bases, and 15 bases lay between the germline ends. The CDR3 has 16 amino acids. Per the germline V gene, CDR1 is SGHNT and CDR2 is YYREEE (reference sequence). As DNA, the CDR3 is TGTGCCAGCAGCTCGAAAACAGGGTTAACCTACAATGAGCAGTTCTTC. It is translated as CASSSKTGLTYNEQFF.

Comments on this clone: The same CDR3 arises from other DNA sequences in this sample as well. The V and J genes are TRBV28 and TRBJ2-7, with TRBD2 matching 8 bases. This CDR3 contains 14 residues. V was clipped by 3 bases and J by 4 bases; unmatched bases: 5. Germline assignment: CDR1 MDHEN and CDR2 SYDVKM. This chain's CDR3 is CASSFSSGSYEQYF. The CDR3 nucleotides read TGTGCCAGCAGTTTTTCCAGCGGGAGTTACGAGCAGTACTTC.

Note on this clone: Other DNA sequences in this specimen translate into the identical CDR3. The V gene is TRBV5-1, the J gene TRBJ1-2; no clear D. Germline lookup yields CDR1 SGHRS and CDR2 YFSETQ. The V and J ends lost 2 bases and 4 bases respectively, with 12 bases between them. The CDR3 spans 14 residues. In DNA, the CDR3 is TGCGCCAGCAGCTTAACAGAGGCCGGCTATGGCTACACCTTC. This gives the protein CASSLTEAGYGYTF. Looking up the rest from reference TRBV5-1 and TRBJ1-2 gives the full variable domain: KAGVTQTPRYLIKTRGQQVTLSCSPISGHRSVSWYQQTPGQGLQFLFEYFSETQRNKGNFPGRFSGRQFSNSRSEMNVSTLELGDSALYLCASSLTEAGYGYTFGSGTRLTVV.

The chain couples TRBV5-1 to TRBJ2-3; possible D gene TRBD1, 6 bases. Germline CDR1 is SGHRS and CDR2 is YFSETQ. V shed 3 bases and J shed 0 bases, with 11 bases lying between them. This CDR3 has 15 amino acids. CDR3 residues: CASSSRTVSTDTQYF. The CDR3 coding sequence is TGCGCCAGCAGCTCAAGGACAGTGAGCACAGATACGCAGTATTTT.

The chain links TRBV5-1 to TRBJ2-5, with 7 bases that match TRBD2. From germline, CDR1 is SGHRS and CDR2 YFSETQ. The J segment lost 2 bases and the V segment lost 0 bases, leaving 4 bases of the junction unmatched. The CDR3 is 15 amino acids. This CDR3 reads CASSLANGGQETQYF. CDR3 nucleotides: TGCGCCAGCAGCTTGGCCAACGGGGGGCAAGAGACCCAGTACTTC. The whole variable domain, remainder taken from reference TRBV5-1 and TRBJ2-5, is KAGVTQTPRYLIKTRGQQVTLSCSPISGHRSVSWYQQTPGQGLQFLFEYFSETQRNKGNFPGRFSGRQFSNSRSEMNVSTLELGDSALYLCASSLANGGQETQYFGPGTRLLVL.

The CDR3 coding sequence is TGTGCCAGCAGCCAAGAGGCGGTGTACTCCTACGAGCAGTACTTC. Protein: CASSQEAVYSYEQYF. J is TRBJ2-7 and V is TRBV14; D is uncertain. The ends were cut back, 0 bases at V and 0 bases at J, with 9 bases in the middle. Germline CDR1 SGHDN, CDR2 FVKESK. The CDR3 totals 15 residues.